This T cell receptor beta chain was retrieved from a study of T cell changes during pregnancy in multiple sclerosis. The CDR3 sequence is 15 residues long. The V gene's germline CDR1 is SGHRS and CDR2 YFSETQ. V shed 2 bases and J shed 3 bases, with 11 bases lying between them. Libraries were prepared by immunoSEQ multiplex PCR; TCRdb keeps only in-frame clonotypes and omits some of them. The sample holds around 44,000 clones, about 85% seen once. The sequence was collected from a female donor with multiple sclerosis, enrolled in a pregnancy study. This sample comprised CD4+ T cells from peripheral blood mononuclear cells, obtained in the second trimester of pregnancy. This chain uses TRBV5-1 with TRBJ2-2; D may be TRBD1 (5 bases). The CDR3 DNA sequence: TGCGCCAGCAGCTTCAAGGGGTCAGACACCGGGGAGCTGTTTTTT. As protein: CASSFKGSDTGELFF.